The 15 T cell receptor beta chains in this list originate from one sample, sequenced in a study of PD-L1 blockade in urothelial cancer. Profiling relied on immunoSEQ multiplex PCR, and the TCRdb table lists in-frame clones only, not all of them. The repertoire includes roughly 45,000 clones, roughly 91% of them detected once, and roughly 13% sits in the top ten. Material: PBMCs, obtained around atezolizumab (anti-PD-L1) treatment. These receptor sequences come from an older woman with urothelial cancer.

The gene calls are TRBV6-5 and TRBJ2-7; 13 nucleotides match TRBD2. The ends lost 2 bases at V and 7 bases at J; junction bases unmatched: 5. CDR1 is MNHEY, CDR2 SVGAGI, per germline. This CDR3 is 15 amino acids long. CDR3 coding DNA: TGTGCCAGCAGTTACCCCGGGACTAGCGGGACTGAGCAGTACTTC. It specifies CASSYPGTSGTEQYF.

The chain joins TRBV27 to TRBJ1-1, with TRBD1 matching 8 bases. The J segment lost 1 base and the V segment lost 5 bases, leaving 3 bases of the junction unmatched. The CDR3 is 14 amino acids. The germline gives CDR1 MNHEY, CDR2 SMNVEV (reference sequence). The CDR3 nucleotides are TGTGCCAGCAGTGGAGGGACAGGGAACACTGAAGCTTTCTTT. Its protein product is CASSGGTGNTEAFF.

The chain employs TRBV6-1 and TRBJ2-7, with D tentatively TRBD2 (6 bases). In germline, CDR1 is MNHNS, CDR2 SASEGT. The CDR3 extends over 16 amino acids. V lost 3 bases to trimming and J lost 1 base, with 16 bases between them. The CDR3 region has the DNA TGTGCCAGCAGTGATTTCCGGGCCGGGAGTTCCTACGAGCAGTACTTC. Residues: CASSDFRAGSSYEQYF.

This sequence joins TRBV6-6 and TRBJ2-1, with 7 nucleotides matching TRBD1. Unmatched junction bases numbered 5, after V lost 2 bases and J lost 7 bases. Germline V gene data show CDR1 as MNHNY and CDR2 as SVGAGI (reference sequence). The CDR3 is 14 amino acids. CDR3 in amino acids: CASSYTRQGNEQFF. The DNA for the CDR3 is TGTGCCAGCAGTTACACCCGACAGGGAAATGAGCAGTTCTTC.

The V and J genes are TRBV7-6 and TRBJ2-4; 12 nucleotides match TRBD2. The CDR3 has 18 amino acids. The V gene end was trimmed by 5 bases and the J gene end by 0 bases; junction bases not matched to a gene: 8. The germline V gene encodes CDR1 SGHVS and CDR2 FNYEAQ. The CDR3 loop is CASSPLTSGGLAKNIQYF. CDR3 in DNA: TGTGCCAGCAGCCCTCTGACTAGCGGGGGATTAGCCAAAAACATTCAGTACTTC.

CDR3: CATTQGASGRGTDTQYF. For the CDR3, the DNA is TGTGCCACCACTCAGGGGGCTAGCGGGAGAGGCACAGATACGCAGTATTTT. The rearrangement joins TRBV19 to TRBJ2-3; 10 bases align to TRBD2. CDR3 length: 17 amino acids. V shed 10 bases, J shed 1 base, and the junction held 14 bases outside the gene matches. The germline V gene has CDR1 LNHDA and CDR2 SQIVND (reference sequence).

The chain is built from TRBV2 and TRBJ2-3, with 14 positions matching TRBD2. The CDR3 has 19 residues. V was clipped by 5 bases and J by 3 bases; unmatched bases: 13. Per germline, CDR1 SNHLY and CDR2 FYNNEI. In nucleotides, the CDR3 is TGTGCCAGCAGTTATACCGGGACTAGCGGGAGCCGGGTGACAGATACGCAGTATTTT. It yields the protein CASSYTGTSGSRVTDTQYF.

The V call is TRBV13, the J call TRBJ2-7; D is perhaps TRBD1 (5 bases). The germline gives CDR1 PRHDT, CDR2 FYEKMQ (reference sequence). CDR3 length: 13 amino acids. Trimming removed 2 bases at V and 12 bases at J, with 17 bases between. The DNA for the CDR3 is TGTGCCAGCAGCTTAAATACAGGCCAGAATTGGTACTTC. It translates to CASSLNTGQNWYF.

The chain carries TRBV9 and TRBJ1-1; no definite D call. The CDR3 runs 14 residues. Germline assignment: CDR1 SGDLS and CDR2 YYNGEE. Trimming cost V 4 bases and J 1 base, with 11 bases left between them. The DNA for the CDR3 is TGTGCCAGCAGCCGTGGCAGGCAGAACACTGAAGCTTTCTTT. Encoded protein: CASSRGRQNTEAFF.

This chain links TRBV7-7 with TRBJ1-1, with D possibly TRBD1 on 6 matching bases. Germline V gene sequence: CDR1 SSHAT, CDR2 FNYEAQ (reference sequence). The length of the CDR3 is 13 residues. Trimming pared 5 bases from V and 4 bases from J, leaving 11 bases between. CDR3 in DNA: TGTGCCAGCAGCGAGGGGGTTTTCACTGAAGCTTTCTTT. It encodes CASSEGVFTEAFF.

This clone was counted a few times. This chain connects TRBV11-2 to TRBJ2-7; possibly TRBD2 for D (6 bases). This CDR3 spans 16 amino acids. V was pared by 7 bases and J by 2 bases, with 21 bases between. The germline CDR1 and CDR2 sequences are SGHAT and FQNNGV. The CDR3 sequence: CASTFRPGEGAYEQYF. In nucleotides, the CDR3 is TGTGCCAGCACCTTTAGACCGGGAGAGGGAGCCTACGAGCAGTACTTC.

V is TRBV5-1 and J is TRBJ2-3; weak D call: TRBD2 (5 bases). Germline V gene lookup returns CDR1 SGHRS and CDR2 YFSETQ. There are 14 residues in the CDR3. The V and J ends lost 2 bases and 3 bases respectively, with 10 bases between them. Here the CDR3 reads CASSFGEVTDTQYF. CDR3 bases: TGCGCCAGCAGCTTCGGGGAAGTTACAGATACGCAGTATTTT.

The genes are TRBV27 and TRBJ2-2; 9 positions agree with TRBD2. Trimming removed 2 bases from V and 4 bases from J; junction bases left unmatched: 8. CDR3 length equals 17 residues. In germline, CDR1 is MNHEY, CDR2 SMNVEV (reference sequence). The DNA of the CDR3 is TGTGCCAGCAGTTTAGGGCTAGCGGGGACTTTCACCGGGGAGCTGTTTTTT. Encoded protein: CASSLGLAGTFTGELFF.

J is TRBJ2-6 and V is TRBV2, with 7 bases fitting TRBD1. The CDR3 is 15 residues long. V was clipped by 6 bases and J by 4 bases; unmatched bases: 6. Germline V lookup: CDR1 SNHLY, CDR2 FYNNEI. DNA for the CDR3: TGTGCCAGCAGAGAACAGGGGTCCGGGGCCAACGTCCTGACTTTC. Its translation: CASREQGSGANVLTF.

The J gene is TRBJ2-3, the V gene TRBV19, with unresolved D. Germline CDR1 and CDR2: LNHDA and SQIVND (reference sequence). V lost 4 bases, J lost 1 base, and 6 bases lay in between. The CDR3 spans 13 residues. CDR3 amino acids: CASSSPGTDTQYF. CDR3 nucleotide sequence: TGTGCCAGTAGTAGTCCGGGCACAGATACGCAGTATTTT.